This T cell receptor (beta chain) was captured by sequencing in a study of OX40 agonist ivuxolimab in advanced cancers. Between the trimmed V and J ends, which lost 6 bases and 5 bases, there was a span of 13 bases. Germline-derived CDR1 and CDR2 are ENHRY and SYGVKD. The CDR3 length is 13 residues. The data were produced by immunoSEQ multiplex PCR, yet TCRdb's version contains in-frame clones alone and is incomplete. The sample has over 55,000 clones, about 81% seen once; the top ten hold 5%. This receptor was identified in an adult with an advanced solid tumor such as melanoma, head and neck, liver or kidney cancer. Source: CD4+ or CD8+ T cells sorted from blood, taken in a trial of the OX40 agonist ivuxolimab. The V gene is TRBV10-3, the J gene TRBJ2-5; D is undetermined. The CDR3: CAIRRASDETQYF. The CDR3 DNA is TGTGCCATCAGGCGAGCCAGCGACGAGACCCAGTACTTC.